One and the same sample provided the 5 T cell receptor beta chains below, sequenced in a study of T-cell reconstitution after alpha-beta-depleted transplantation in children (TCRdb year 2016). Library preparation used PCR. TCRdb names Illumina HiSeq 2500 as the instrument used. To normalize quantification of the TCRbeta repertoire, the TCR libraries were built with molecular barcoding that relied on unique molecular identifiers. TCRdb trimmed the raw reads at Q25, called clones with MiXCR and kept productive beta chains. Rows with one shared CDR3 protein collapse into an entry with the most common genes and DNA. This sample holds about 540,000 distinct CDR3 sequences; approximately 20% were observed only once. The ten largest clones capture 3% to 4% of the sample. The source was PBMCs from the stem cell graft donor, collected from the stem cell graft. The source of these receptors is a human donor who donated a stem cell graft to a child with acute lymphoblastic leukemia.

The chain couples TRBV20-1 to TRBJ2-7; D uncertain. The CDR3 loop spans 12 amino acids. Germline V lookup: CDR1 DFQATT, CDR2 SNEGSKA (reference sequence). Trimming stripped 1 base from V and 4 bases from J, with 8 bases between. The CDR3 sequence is CSARAGNYEQYF. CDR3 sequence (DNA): TGCAGTGCTAGAGCTGGAAATTACGAGCAGTACTTC.

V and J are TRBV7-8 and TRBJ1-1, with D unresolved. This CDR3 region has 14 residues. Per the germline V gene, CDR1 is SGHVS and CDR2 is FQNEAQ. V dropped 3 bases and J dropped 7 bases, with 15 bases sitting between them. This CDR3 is CASSFPGSGNEAFF. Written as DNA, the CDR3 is TGTGCCAGCAGCTTCCCGGGGTCGGGCAATGAAGCTTTCTTT. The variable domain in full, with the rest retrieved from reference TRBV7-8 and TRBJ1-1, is GAGVSQSPRYKVAKRGQDVALRCDPISGHVSLFWYQQALGQGPEFLTYFQNEAQLDKSGLPSDRFFAERPEGSVSTLKIQRTQQEDSAVYLCASSFPGSGNEAFFGQGTRLTVV.

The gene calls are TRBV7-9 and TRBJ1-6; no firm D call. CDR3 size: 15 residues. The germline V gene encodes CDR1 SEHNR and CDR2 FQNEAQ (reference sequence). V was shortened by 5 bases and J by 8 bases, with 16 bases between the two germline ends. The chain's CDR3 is CASSHTEREDSPLHF. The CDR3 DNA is TGTGCCAGCAGCCACACTGAAAGGGAGGATTCACCCCTCCACTTT.

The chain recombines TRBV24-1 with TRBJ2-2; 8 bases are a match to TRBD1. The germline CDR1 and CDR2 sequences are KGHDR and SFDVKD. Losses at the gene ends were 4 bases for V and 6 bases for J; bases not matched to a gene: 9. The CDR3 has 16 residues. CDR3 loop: CATSEPSGTGAGELFF. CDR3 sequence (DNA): TGTGCCACCAGTGAACCCTCCGGGACAGGTGCCGGGGAGCTGTTTTTT.

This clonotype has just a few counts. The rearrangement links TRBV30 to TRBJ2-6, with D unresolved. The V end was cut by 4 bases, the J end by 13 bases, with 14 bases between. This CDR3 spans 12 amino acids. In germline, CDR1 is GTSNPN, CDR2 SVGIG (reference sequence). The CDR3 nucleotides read TGTGCCTGGATGCTGGGCTGGCCAGTCCTGACTTTC. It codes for CAWMLGWPVLTF.